Listed here are 28 T cell receptor beta chains from one sample, sequenced in a study of cytotoxic CD8 clonotypes in ibrutinib-treated CLL (dated by TCRdb to the early 2020s). Library creation used the immunoSEQ multiplex PCR assay. TCRdb provides this immuneACCESS table in a form limited to in-frame rearrangements. Some clones are lacking; in checked studies, under half of them reflect an unresolved V gene, and why the rest are absent is not known. A total of under 150,000 clones appear in this sample, 80% to 95% of them only once. 10% to 11% of the sample goes to the ten largest clones. The time point label of this sample denotes: about a year on ibrutinib. The sample consisted of PBMCs, taken after 12 months of ibrutinib treatment. These receptors all come from a human donor with chronic lymphocytic leukemia.

The chain couples TRBV11-1 to TRBJ2-3; D might be TRBD2 (6 bases). There are 15 residues in the CDR3. V was cut by 2 bases and J by 5 bases, with 14 bases left in between. Germline V gene data show CDR1 as SGHAT and CDR2 as FQDESV (reference sequence). CDR3 bases: TGTGCCAGCAGCTTATTTAGCGGCCAAAGAGATACGCAGTATTTT. Translated, it gives CASSLFSGQRDTQYF. Complete variable domain (other parts from reference TRBV11-1 and TRBJ2-3): EAEVAQSPRYKITEKSQAVAFWCDPISGHATLYWYRQILGQGPELLVQFQDESVVDDSQLPKDRFSAERLKGVDSTLKIQPAELGDSAMYLCASSLFSGQRDTQYFGPGTRLTVL.

This chain links TRBV29-1 with TRBJ1-5; unclear D gene. Germline CDR1 SQVTM, CDR2 ANQGSEA. Trimming took 7 bases from V and 0 from J, leaving 10 bases between them. CDR3 size: 13 residues. CDR3 DNA: TGCAGCGCTTCGGACGGTAGCAATCAGCCCCAGCATTTT. It translates to CSASDGSNQPQHF.

Details on this clone: The same CDR3 can be traced to other DNA sequences in this sample. The chain links TRBV11-2 to TRBJ2-7; possible D gene TRBD1, 6 bases. V was pared by 3 bases and J by 3 bases, with 12 bases between. This CDR3 contains 14 residues. Germline loops: CDR1 SGHAT, CDR2 FQNNGV. The CDR3 sequence is CASSFYGQNYEQYF. The CDR3 DNA reads as TGTGCCAGCAGCTTCTATGGACAGAACTACGAGCAGTACTTC. The full variable domain, completed using reference TRBV11-2 and TRBJ2-7, is EAGVAQSPRYKIIEKRQSVAFWCNPISGHATLYWYQQILGQGPKLLIQFQNNGVVDDSQLPKDRFSAERLKGVDSTLKIQPAKLEDSAVYLCASSFYGQNYEQYFGPGTRLTVT.

The chain combines TRBV7-2 with TRBJ2-7; D is ambiguous. Germline values: CDR1 SGHTA, CDR2 FQGNSA. Trimming took 5 bases from V and 3 from J, leaving 17 bases between them. The CDR3 is 15 residues long. In DNA, the CDR3 is TGTGCCAGCAGCGGACGTGGGATCCCGCACTACGAGCAGTACTTC. This encodes CASSGRGIPHYEQYF.

This clone has only one observation. The chain carries TRBV28 and TRBJ1-1; D gene uncertain. V was clipped by 5 bases and J by 5 bases, with 9 bases between them. The CDR3 is 12 amino acids. Per germline, CDR1 MDHEN and CDR2 SYDVKM. CDR3 sequence (DNA): TGTGCCAGCAGTCTCTTCTGGACTGAAGCTTTCTTT. Residues: CASSLFWTEAFF.

The chain carries TRBV28 and TRBJ2-3; D remains unclear. The CDR3 totals 12 residues. Trimming cost V 8 bases and J 6 bases, with 12 bases left between them. Germline V gene data show CDR1 as MDHEN and CDR2 as SYDVKM. DNA of the CDR3: TGTGCCAGCTCCCCTCAAGTGGATACGCAGTATTTT. The encoded protein is CASSPQVDTQYF.

This chain connects TRBV27 to TRBJ2-1, with D possibly being TRBD1 (6 bases). This CDR3 has 14 amino acids. The germline V and J ends were trimmed by 2 bases and 2 bases, with 7 bases remaining between them. Looked up from germline, CDR1 is MNHEY and CDR2 is SMNVEV (reference sequence). The CDR3 region is CASSLEGAYNEQFF. The CDR3 bases are TGTGCCAGCAGTTTAGAGGGGGCCTACAATGAGCAGTTCTTC.

The rearrangement uses TRBV5-1 and TRBJ2-7, with D possibly TRBD2 on 6 matching bases. Trimming removed 2 bases at V and 4 bases at J, with 19 bases between. This CDR3 has 16 residues. Germline V gene sequence: CDR1 SGHRS, CDR2 YFSETQ. This CDR3 is CASSLEGTVSAYEQYF. Written as DNA, the CDR3 is TGCGCCAGCAGCTTAGAGGGGACTGTCTCCGCTTACGAGCAGTACTTC.

The chain is built from TRBV9 and TRBJ1-5; tentatively, D is TRBD1 (6 bases). With 5 bases removed from V and 2 bases from J, the gap between germline ends came to 14 bases. There are 15 residues in the CDR3. Looked up from germline, CDR1 is SGDLS and CDR2 is YYNGEE. The DNA for the CDR3 is TGTGCCAGCAGTCGTCAGGGGCTTGGCAATCAGCCCCAGCATTTT. Translation: CASSRQGLGNQPQHF.

The V and J genes are TRBV4-3 and TRBJ1-1; D unresolved. Trimming removed 0 bases at V and 1 base at J, with 9 bases between. CDR3 length equals 15 residues. Germline V gene sequence: CDR1 LGHNA, CDR2 YSLEER. The DNA for the CDR3 is TGCGCCAGCAGCCAAGATTGGCAGCCGAACACTGAAGCTTTCTTT. The encoded protein is CASSQDWQPNTEAFF.

CDR3: CASSSGGLAGKETQYF. In DNA form, the CDR3 reads TGTGCCAGTAGTTCGGGGGGACTAGCGGGGAAAGAGACCCAGTACTTC. V and J are TRBV19 and TRBJ2-5, with 13 nucleotides matching TRBD2. V trimming: 5 bases; J trimming: 3 bases; junction bases outside the gene matches: 6. Per the germline V gene, CDR1 is LNHDA and CDR2 is SQIVND (reference sequence). CDR3 length equals 16 residues.

This chain links TRBV7-9 with TRBJ1-3; the D is unclear. CDR3 size: 16 residues. CDR1 is SEHNR, CDR2 FQNEAQ, per germline (reference sequence). V was trimmed by 5 bases and J by 0 bases, leaving 14 bases between them. CDR3 DNA sequence: TGTGCCAGCAGCCCCCGGCGCAGCTACTCTGGAAACACCATATATTTT. Translated, it gives CASSPRRSYSGNTIYF.

The chain couples TRBV11-3 to TRBJ2-1; TRBD1 matches 8 bases. The V segment lost 5 bases and the J segment 5 bases; nucleotides outside the gene matches: 8. The CDR3 has 15 residues. Germline CDR1 and CDR2: SGHNT and YENEEA. CDR3 sequence: CASSKDRALNNEQFF. As DNA, the CDR3 is TGTGCCAGCAGCAAGGACAGGGCCTTGAACAATGAGCAGTTCTTC.

This clone was detected once. The V gene is TRBV19, the J gene TRBJ2-7, with 8 bases aligning to TRBD1. The germline V gene has CDR1 LNHDA and CDR2 SQIVND (reference sequence). Trimming removed 1 base from V and 5 bases from J; junction bases left unmatched: 4. This CDR3 comprises 14 residues. The DNA of the CDR3 is TGTGCCAGTAGTATAGGGACAGGGAGCAACGAGCAGTACTTC. Its translation is CASSIGTGSNEQYF.

This sequence joins TRBV2 and TRBJ2-6; 7 bases are a match to TRBD1. CDR3 length: 15 residues. CDR1 is SNHLY, CDR2 FYNNEI, per germline. The ends lost 6 bases at V and 2 bases at J; junction bases unmatched: 4. CDR3 DNA: TGTGCCAGCAGGGTTACAGGGGCTGGGGCCAACGTCCTGACTTTC. This sequence encodes CASRVTGAGANVLTF.

The chain links TRBV28 to TRBJ1-5; TRBD1 matches 8 bases. V gave up 2 bases and J gave up 4 bases; unmatched junction bases: 4. Germline CDR1 MDHEN, CDR2 SYDVKM. The CDR3 length is 15 residues. CDR3 sequence reads: CASSLGYRGNQPQHF. The CDR3 coding sequence is TGTGCCAGCAGTTTAGGTTACAGGGGGAATCAGCCCCAGCATTTT.

The rearrangement joins TRBV25-1 to TRBJ2-2; the match to TRBD1 covers 10 bases. Germline V lookup: CDR1 MGHDK, CDR2 SYGVNS. The length of the CDR3 is 17 residues. Trimming removed 2 bases from V and 3 bases from J; junction bases left unmatched: 6. The CDR3 nucleotides read TGTGCCAGCAGTGAACTGGCGGGACAGGGGTACACCGGGGAGCTGTTTTTT. Its translation: CASSELAGQGYTGELFF.

This chain uses TRBV9 with TRBJ2-3; D possibly corresponds to TRBD1 (6 bases). The CDR3 is made up of 16 amino acids. V dropped 2 bases and J dropped 6 bases, with 19 bases sitting between them. The germline gives CDR1 SGDLS, CDR2 YYNGEE. This CDR3 reads CASSVSGTLMWDTQYF. The DNA for the CDR3 is TGTGCCAGCAGCGTCTCCGGGACACTAATGTGGGATACGCAGTATTTT.

The chain combines TRBV9 with TRBJ2-2; D may be TRBD2 (6 bases). The CDR3 runs 16 residues. V lost 3 bases, J lost 3 bases, and 15 bases lay in between. Germline V gene sequence: CDR1 SGDLS, CDR2 YYNGEE. CDR3 amino acids: CASSANTGTHTGELFF. The CDR3 DNA reads TGTGCCAGCAGCGCGAACACCGGGACTCACACCGGGGAGCTGTTTTTT.

This rearrangement joins TRBV27 to TRBJ1-4; 7 bases are a match to TRBD1. This CDR3 is 14 amino acids long. Germline CDR1 and CDR2: MNHEY and SMNVEV (reference sequence). V was clipped by 5 bases and J by 8 bases; unmatched bases: 8. The CDR3 loop is CASSPRDSEEKLFF. The CDR3 DNA reads TGTGCCAGCAGTCCTAGGGACAGTGAGGAAAAACTGTTTTTT.

The V and J genes are TRBV29-1 and TRBJ2-5; D ambiguous. CDR1 SQVTM and CDR2 ANQGSEA come from the germline V gene. This CDR3 contains 12 residues. V was cut by 4 bases and J by 2 bases, with 8 bases left in between. This chain's CDR3 is CSVVLDQETQYF. The CDR3 nucleotides read TGCAGCGTTGTCTTGGATCAAGAGACCCAGTACTTC.

The V gene is TRBV6-4, the J gene TRBJ2-1; D may be TRBD2 (6 bases). The length of the CDR3 is 16 residues. Trimming stripped 2 bases from V and 3 bases from J, with 14 bases between. Germline CDR1 MRHNA, CDR2 SNTAGT. The CDR3 is CASSDTERANYNEQFF. The CDR3 region has the DNA TGTGCCAGCAGTGACACGGAGCGGGCGAACTACAATGAGCAGTTCTTC.

The chain couples TRBV25-1 to TRBJ1-2; TRBD1 aligns across 9 bases. Germline V gene data show CDR1 as MGHDK and CDR2 as SYGVNS. The CDR3 runs 14 residues. J lost 7 bases, V lost 2 bases, and 5 bases had no gene match. The CDR3 sequence: CASSETGGGSGYTF. CDR3 nucleotides: TGTGCCAGCAGTGAAACAGGGGGCGGGAGTGGCTACACCTTC.

The chain combines TRBV10-1 with TRBJ1-5; D ambiguous. This CDR3 region has 13 residues. Trimming left V 4 bases short and J 9 bases short, with 13 bases between. Germline V gives CDR1 WNHNN, CDR2 SYGVQD (reference sequence). This CDR3 is CASSGSEARPQHF. The CDR3, as DNA: TGCGCCAGCAGTGGGTCGGAGGCGAGGCCCCAGCATTTT.

The CDR3 nucleotides read TGTGCCAGCAGCCTCTACACCTTC. Encoded protein: CASSLYTF. The chain recombines TRBV7-2 with TRBJ1-2; D remains ambiguous. V was pared by 5 bases and J by 10 bases, with 2 bases between. CDR3 length: 8 residues. Germline CDR1 and CDR2: SGHTA and FQGNSA.

The gene calls are TRBV7-8 and TRBJ2-3; maybe TRBD2 (6 bases). Germline CDR1 SGHVS, CDR2 FQNEAQ. There are 16 residues in the CDR3. The V and J ends lost 1 base and 11 bases respectively, with 22 bases between them. In DNA, the CDR3 is TGTGCCAGCAGCTTAGACCAAAGATTACAGCCCGGGGGGCAGTATTTT. Translation: CASSLDQRLQPGGQYF.

The chain has TRBV5-4 and TRBJ1-1; 7 nucleotides match TRBD1. From germline, CDR1 is SGHNT and CDR2 YYREEE (reference sequence). The CDR3 length is 13 residues. The V and J ends lost 2 bases and 5 bases, in that order; junction bases with no gene match: 3. The CDR3 nucleotides read TGTGCCAGCAGCTTACCGGACAGGACTGAAGCTTTCTTT. This codes for CASSLPDRTEAFF.

The rearrangement uses TRBV9 and TRBJ2-2; 7 positions match TRBD2. Germline loops: CDR1 SGDLS, CDR2 YYNGEE. This CDR3 contains 13 residues. Unmatched junction bases numbered 3, after V lost 4 bases and J lost 6 bases. CDR3 in amino acids: CASSLGLAGELFF. The CDR3 DNA sequence: TGTGCCAGCAGCCTTGGACTAGCCGGGGAGCTGTTTTTT.